A single sample is the source of the 19 T cell receptor beta chains below, sequenced in a study of blood T cell repertoires in COVID-19. Clones were sequenced by immunoSEQ multiplex PCR, and TCRdb holds only the in-frame ones, with some missing. The table records 270,000 or so clones, roughly 84% of them present only once. Sequencing input: PBMCs or T cells enriched from blood (not recorded which). These receptors all come from a woman aged 45-65 years who had been exposed to COVID-19.

V is TRBV7-9 and J is TRBJ2-2; no reliable D call. CDR1 is SEHNR and CDR2 is FQNEAQ in the germline V gene (reference sequence). CDR3 length equals 14 residues. V dropped 1 base and J dropped 1 base, with 4 bases sitting between them. Here the CDR3 reads CASSLVGNTGELFF. DNA of the CDR3: TGTGCCAGCAGCTTAGTCGGGAACACCGGGGAGCTGTTTTTT.

The CDR3 is CSVEDRAFMNTEAFF. In nucleotides, the CDR3 is TGCAGCGTTGAAGACAGGGCGTTCATGAACACTGAAGCTTTCTTT. The rearrangement uses TRBV29-1 and TRBJ1-1; a weak D match, TRBD1 (5 bases). Germline V gene sequence: CDR1 SQVTM, CDR2 ANQGSEA. V lost 0 bases, J lost 0 bases, and 11 bases lay in between. The CDR3 is 15 residues long. Filled out from reference TRBV29-1 and TRBJ1-1, the complete variable domain reads SAVISQKPSRDICQRGTSLTIQCQVDSQVTMMFWYRQQPGQSLTLIATANQGSEATYESGFVIDKFPISRPNLTFSTLTVSNMSPEDSSIYLCSVEDRAFMNTEAFFGQGTRLTVV.

V and J are TRBV14 and TRBJ1-6, with D tentatively TRBD1 (6 bases). The CDR3 contains 15 residues. The germline gives CDR1 SGHDN, CDR2 FVKESK. V shed 2 bases and J shed 8 bases, with 13 bases lying between them. CDR3 nucleotide sequence: TGTGCCAGCAGCCAATTACAGGGTCGACATTCACCCCTCCACTTT. It is translated as CASSQLQGRHSPLHF.

The CDR3 DNA reads TGTGCCAGCAGTTTATCTATGCCAGGGGGTATTTTACGGGAAAAACTGTTTTTT. Its protein product is CASSLSMPGGILREKLFF. V and J are TRBV28 and TRBJ1-4; 7 bases match TRBD1. The CDR3 sequence is 18 residues long. Germline trimming cut 1 base from V and 8 bases from J; bases unmatched to any gene: 16. Germline V gives CDR1 MDHEN, CDR2 SYDVKM.

J is TRBJ1-2 and V is TRBV6-5; D might be TRBD1 (5 bases). Germline lookup yields CDR1 MNHEY and CDR2 SVGAGI. The CDR3 contains 14 residues. V lost 6 bases to trimming and J lost 2 bases, with 13 bases between them. The CDR3 sequence: CASRPQGMNYGYTF. CDR3 sequence (DNA): TGTGCCAGCAGGCCGCAGGGAATGAACTATGGCTACACCTTC.

The chain links TRBV9 to TRBJ2-5; 14 bases agree with TRBD2. The length of the CDR3 is 17 residues. J lost 1 base, V lost 1 base, and 3 bases had no gene match. Germline-derived CDR1 and CDR2 are SGDLS and YYNGEE. CDR3 loop: CASSVIGLAGGQETQYF. As DNA, the CDR3 is TGTGCCAGCAGCGTAATAGGACTAGCGGGGGGCCAAGAGACCCAGTACTTC.

The gene calls are TRBV30 and TRBJ2-3, with 11 bases matching TRBD1. V lost 1 base and J lost 2; bases outside the gene matches: 2. The germline gives CDR1 GTSNPN, CDR2 SVGIG (reference sequence). This CDR3 is built from 15 residues. The CDR3 bases are TGTGCCTGGAGTGAGGACAGGGGGCTCACAGATACGCAGTATTTT. Amino acids: CAWSEDRGLTDTQYF.

This rearrangement joins TRBV20-1 to TRBJ1-2; D gene ambiguous. CDR3 length equals 13 residues. Germline-derived CDR1 and CDR2 are DFQATT and SNEGSKA (reference sequence). The germline V and J ends were trimmed by 3 bases and 1 base, with 9 bases remaining between them. This chain's CDR3 is CSASGRGNYGYTF. The DNA of the CDR3 is TGCAGTGCTAGTGGGCGGGGTAACTATGGCTACACCTTC.

This clone occurred a few times. V is TRBV10-1 and J is TRBJ1-1; D is unresolved. The germline V gene has CDR1 WNHNN and CDR2 SYGVQD (reference sequence). CDR3 length: 13 residues. The V gene lost 5 bases and the J gene lost 2 bases, with 9 bases spanning the gap. CDR3 protein: CASSSTRNTEAFF. The CDR3 bases are TGCGCCAGCAGTTCGACACGAAACACTGAAGCTTTCTTT.

V and J are TRBV28 and TRBJ2-7, with TRBD2 matching 7 bases. Germline V gene lookup returns CDR1 MDHEN and CDR2 SYDVKM. Trimming cost V 0 bases and J 8 bases; bases outside gene matches: 1. The CDR3 extends over 12 amino acids. CDR3 loop: CASSLWGGKQYF. The CDR3 coding sequence is TGTGCCAGCAGTTTATGGGGAGGGAAGCAGTACTTC.

V usage is TRBV14 and J usage is TRBJ2-1; 7 nucleotides agree with TRBD2. The CDR3 sequence is 15 residues long. J was trimmed by 3 bases and V by 4 bases; bases with no gene match: 6. Germline V CDR1 and CDR2: SGHDN, FVKESK. The DNA for the CDR3 is TGTGCCAGCAGCCGGAGCGGGGCCAACTACAATGAGCAGTTCTTC. It specifies CASSRSGANYNEQFF.

This chain connects TRBV19 to TRBJ1-1; TRBD1 agrees at 10 bases. Looked up from germline, CDR1 is LNHDA and CDR2 is SQIVND (reference sequence). J was trimmed by 5 bases and V by 5 bases; bases with no gene match: 8. The CDR3 has 15 residues. CDR3 residues: CASSPRTGGKTEAFF. The CDR3 bases are TGTGCCAGTAGTCCCCGGACAGGGGGGAAGACTGAAGCTTTCTTT.

This clone was seen just once. The chain employs TRBV28 and TRBJ1-3, with a possible D match to TRBD1 (5 bases). CDR1 and CDR2 (germline): MDHEN, SYDVKM. This CDR3 spans 14 amino acids. V lost 8 bases and J lost 0, with 11 bases in between. CDR3 nucleotide sequence: TGTGCCAGCTTCACAGGAAGCTCTGGAAACACCATATATTTT. It encodes CASFTGSSGNTIYF.

The rearrangement links TRBV5-8 to TRBJ1-6, with D tentatively TRBD1 (5 bases). Germline assignment: CDR1 SGHTS and CDR2 YDEGEE. The CDR3 is 15 residues long. Trimming stripped 4 bases from V and 8 bases from J, with 16 bases between. CDR3 loop: CASSRAGTADSPLHF. CDR3 in DNA: TGTGCCAGCAGCCGTGCCGGGACTGCCGATTCACCCCTCCACTTT.

J is TRBJ1-2 and V is TRBV6-2 or TRBV6-3; TRBD1 agrees at 8 bases. V lost 3 bases, J lost 8 bases, and 2 bases stayed unmatched. Germline CDR1 is MNHEY and CDR2 is SVGEGT. There are 12 residues in the CDR3. The CDR3 sequence: CASSYGQGGYTF. Here the CDR3 DNA reads TGTGCCAGCAGTTATGGACAGGGCGGCTACACCTTC.

The V and J genes are TRBV7-3 and TRBJ1-1; D is unclear. This CDR3 has 15 amino acids. V gave up 2 bases and J gave up 4 bases, with 14 bases separating them. Germline CDR1 and CDR2: SGHTA and FQGTGA. The CDR3 sequence: CASSLEGVGTTEAFF. CDR3 bases: TGTGCCAGCAGCTTAGAGGGAGTGGGAACCACTGAAGCTTTCTTT.

The chain is built from TRBV4-2 and TRBJ2-5; 16 bases agree with TRBD2. Germline V gene sequence: CDR1 LGHNA, CDR2 YNFKEQ. V was pared by 1 base and J by 5 bases, with 7 bases of the junction left unmatched. CDR3 length: 18 residues. CDR3 residues: CASSQVGTSGGALETQYF. The DNA of the CDR3 is TGTGCCAGCAGCCAAGTGGGGACTAGCGGGGGGGCCCTTGAGACCCAGTACTTC.

The chain recombines TRBV12-3 or TRBV12-4 with TRBJ1-2, with D unresolved. The CDR3 is made up of 13 amino acids. V was pared by 5 bases and J by 0 bases, with 7 bases between. CDR3 residues: CASSPTPNYGYTF. The CDR3 DNA reads as TGTGCCAGCAGTCCCACACCTAACTATGGCTACACCTTC.

Details on this clone: Additional DNA sequences in this sample encode the identical CDR3. This chain links TRBV18 with TRBJ1-2, with D perhaps matching TRBD1 (5 bases). The CDR3 covers 13 residues. Trimming stripped 2 bases from V and 3 bases from J, with 7 bases between. Germline CDR1 and CDR2: KGHSH and LQKENI. CDR3 sequence reads: CASSPDSDYGYTF. The CDR3 nucleotides read TGTGCCAGCTCACCAGACAGCGACTATGGCTACACCTTC.